This TCR beta chain appears in the sequencing data of a study of blood T cell repertoires in COVID-19. V was clipped by 3 bases and J by 0 bases, with 10 bases between them. Germline lookup yields CDR1 SGDLS and CDR2 YYNGEE. This CDR3 has 15 amino acids. Per the original data handling: Amplification of reference gene primers provided the estimated nucleated cell counts. Sequencing was performed with immunoSEQ multiplex PCR; in TCRdb, only in-frame clones are kept and a portion is missing. Clone size and the V and J calls come from that table; the DNA yielded D and trimming. The sample carries about 25,000 clones, 82% recorded once.

The specimen was peripheral blood. The rearrangement joins TRBV9 to TRBJ2-1; tentatively, D is TRBD1 (5 bases). The origin of this receptor is a man at least 80 years old with active or convalescent COVID-19. CDR3 coding DNA: TGTGCCAGCAGCGGACAGAGCCTCTCCTACAATGAGCAGTTCTTC. Its protein product is CASSGQSLSYNEQFF.